This is a list of T cell receptor beta chains from one sample in a study of regulatory T cells in long-lasting Graves disease. TCRdb re-derived calls from the multiplex PCR reads in MiXCR, one entry per CDR3 protein. The table lists roughly 300,000 distinct CDR3 sequences, roughly a fifth of them singletons. Sequenced here: peripheral blood mononuclear cells (PBMCs), sampled when the disease was refractory, from a patient treated with antithyroid drugs. All receptors come from a female donor with Graves disease. The CDR3 runs from the conserved cysteine through the conserved F or W. The D gene is left open where the match is weak. Clone size is shown for a subset of rows, as once, few, many or a class of expanded clone.

j_call | v_call | d_call | clone_size | cdr3_aa | cdr3_nt
TRBJ1-1 | TRBV20-1 | . | many | CSARLWADEAFF | TGCAGTGCTAGACTCTGGGCGGATGAAGCTTTCTTT
TRBJ1-4 | TRBV4-3 | TRBD1 | . | CASSPKIGTVLRGKLFF | TGCGCCAGCAGCCCCAAGATCGGGACAGTCCTTAGGGGGAAACTGTTTTTT
TRBJ2-5 | TRBV20-1 | . | . | CSARDGGDSASDRETQYF | TGCAGTGCTAGAGATGGAGGTGATTCGGCTAGCGATCGTGAGACCCAGTACTTC
TRBJ1-1 | TRBV29-1 | . | . | CSVARQNTEAFF | TGCAGCGTTGCCCGACAGAACACTGAAGCTTTCTTT
TRBJ1-1 | TRBV20-1 | . | few | CSARTRGAMNTEAFF | TGCAGTGCTAGGACCCGGGGGGCTATGAACACTGAAGCTTTCTTT
TRBJ1-4 | TRBV28 | . | many | CASSGEKLFF | TGTGCCAGCAGCGGTGAAAAACTGTTTTTT
TRBJ2-7 | TRBV5-1 | . | many | CASSLVADSYEQYF | TGCGCCAGCAGCTTGGTGGCAGATTCCTACGAGCAGTACTTC
TRBJ2-7 | TRBV28 | . | many | CASSLGGLIHEQYF | TGTGCCAGCAGTTTAGGGGGCTTGATCCACGAGCAGTACTTC
TRBJ2-7 | TRBV6-2/TRBV6-3 | TRBD2 | . | CASSEMTSGIYEQYF | TGTGCCAGCAGTGAAATGACTAGCGGGATCTACGAGCAGTACTTC
TRBJ2-5 | TRBV7-9 | TRBD2 | . | CASSGWTSGQQETQYF | TGTGCCAGCAGCGGATGGACTAGCGGGCAACAAGAGACCCAGTACTTC
TRBJ1-5 | TRBV6-1 | TRBD1 | many | CASSRDREVDQPQHF | TGTGCCAGCAGTCGGGACAGGGAAGTAGATCAGCCCCAGCATTTT
TRBJ2-1 | TRBV6-1 | . | . | CASKPSSYNEQFF | TGTGCCAGCAAACCTAGCTCCTACAATGAGCAGTTCTTC
TRBJ1-2 | TRBV19 | . | . | CASSMGSGLLFNGYTF | TGTGCCAGTAGTATGGGTTCGGGACTCCTCTTCAATGGCTACACCTTC
TRBJ2-7 | TRBV27 | . | . | CASSLIGREQYF | TGTGCCAGCAGTTTAATCGGGCGCGAGCAGTACTTC
TRBJ2-7 | TRBV4-3 | TRBD1 | . | CASSQGGQGTVSYEQYF | TGCGCCAGCAGCCAAGGGGGACAGGGGACAGTCTCCTACGAGCAGTACTTC
TRBJ1-6 | TRBV25-1 | . | . | CASSRAGENSPLHF | TGTGCCAGCAGCCGGGCAGGGGAAAATTCACCCCTCCACTTT
TRBJ1-2 | TRBV19 | . | many | CASSTNTYGYTF | TGTGCCAGTAGTACCAACACCTATGGCTACACCTTC
TRBJ2-2 | TRBV7-2 | TRBD2 | . | CASSLGFRTSMRTNTGELFF | TGTGCCAGCAGCTTAGGGTTTCGGACTAGCATGCGGACGAACACCGGGGAGCTGTTTTTT
TRBJ2-2 | TRBV27 | TRBD2 | few | CASTRRLAVNTGELFF | TGTGCCAGCACCCGTCGGCTAGCGGTGAACACCGGGGAGCTGTTTTTT
TRBJ2-5 | TRBV28 | . | many | CASRPVRTPSGQETQYF | TGTGCCAGCAGACCCGTTCGGACACCGAGCGGGCAAGAGACCCAGTACTTC
TRBJ2-2 | TRBV29-1 | TRBD2 | . | CSAGLAGVGTGELFF | TGCAGCGCAGGACTAGCGGGAGTCGGGACCGGGGAGCTGTTTTTT
TRBJ2-7 | TRBV6-5 | . | few | CASSYRRGSYEQYF | TGTGCCAGCAGTTATCGCCGGGGGTCCTACGAGCAGTACTTC
TRBJ2-7 | TRBV20-1 | TRBD1 | few | CSARTGQGSNEQYF | TGCAGTGCTAGAACGGGACAGGGTAGTAACGAGCAGTACTTC
TRBJ2-4 | TRBV30 | TRBD2 | . | CAWSVSRESIQYF | TGTGCCTGGAGTGTCTCGCGGGAGTCCATTCAGTACTTC
TRBJ2-7 | TRBV29-1 | . | . | CSVEAQYSYEQYF | TGCAGCGTTGAAGCACAGTATTCCTACGAGCAGTACTTC
TRBJ2-1 | TRBV6-1 | TRBD2 | few | CATHGTSGSNEQFF | TGTGCCACCCATGGGACTAGCGGGAGCAATGAGCAGTTCTTC
TRBJ1-2 | TRBV5-5 | . | . | CASSLSGQGSYGYTF | TGTGCCAGCAGCTTGAGTGGTCAGGGAAGCTATGGCTACACCTTC
TRBJ1-4 | TRBV5-1 | . | few | CASSLRAGDGEKLFF | TGCGCCAGCAGCCTGCGGGCGGGCGACGGGGAAAAACTGTTTTTT
TRBJ2-5 | TRBV28 | TRBD1 | many | CASRLDRGEETQYF | TGTGCCAGCAGACTGGACAGGGGAGAGGAGACCCAGTACTTC
TRBJ1-1 | TRBV27 | . | many | CASSLFAEAFF | TGTGCCAGCAGTTTATTCGCTGAAGCTTTCTTT
TRBJ1-2 | TRBV5-4 | TRBD1 | . | CASSSWTGGGGYTF | TGTGCCAGCAGCTCCTGGACAGGGGGCGGTGGCTACACCTTC
TRBJ1-2 | TRBV7-6 | TRBD1 | few | CASSLGTGGAGYGYTF | TGTGCCAGCAGCTTAGGGACAGGGGGCGCCGGCTATGGCTACACCTTC
TRBJ1-1 | TRBV6-5 | . | . | CASSFLQGTEAFF | TGTGCCAGCAGTTTTTTACAGGGAACTGAAGCTTTCTTT
TRBJ2-5 | TRBV20-1 | . | . | CSARGGSQETQYF | TGCAGTGCTAGAGGAGGCAGTCAAGAGACCCAGTACTTC
TRBJ1-1 | TRBV6-5 | TRBD1 | . | CASSYGLYRQGGTEAFF | TGTGCCAGCAGTTACGGGCTCTACCGACAGGGAGGGACTGAAGCTTTCTTT
TRBJ2-5 | TRBV7-2 | . | . | CASSLVPMGGELETQYF | TGTGCCAGCAGCTTAGTTCCTATGGGGGGAGAGTTAGAGACCCAGTACTTC
TRBJ2-1 | TRBV5-1 | . | few | CASSLDGGGTNEQFF | TGCGCCAGCAGCTTGGACGGAGGGGGGACAAATGAGCAGTTCTTC
TRBJ2-3 | TRBV11-2 | TRBD1 | once | CASRGLYRGSTDTQYF | TGTGCCAGCAGGGGCCTTTACAGGGGATCGACAGATACGCAGTATTTT
TRBJ1-1 | TRBV4-3 | . | . | CASSQVGGNTEAFF | TGCGCCAGCAGCCAAGTTGGGGGGAACACTGAAGCTTTCTTT
TRBJ1-5 | TRBV20-1 | . | . | CSAPYGGYNQPQHF | TGCAGTGCTCCCTATGGCGGGTACAATCAGCCCCAGCATTTT
TRBJ2-5 | TRBV30 | . | . | CAWRQRGQETQYF | TGTGCCTGGAGACAGCGCGGACAAGAGACCCAGTACTTC
TRBJ1-2 | TRBV11-1 | . | . | CASSSLGRPNYGYTF | TGTGCCAGCAGCTCCCTAGGTCGGCCGAACTATGGCTACACCTTC